The 17 T cell receptor beta chains in this list originate from one sample, sequenced in a study of T cell clonality in common variable immunodeficiency. Study conclusions and caveats: Fewer deletions and N-nucleotide insertions were reportedly seen in common variable immunodeficiency TCR beta sequences.

These receptors have no known antigen. This table comes from immunoSEQ multiplex PCR, and its TCRdb copy is limited to in-frame clones, with some not included. The sample presents some 42,000 clones, none singletons. The specimen sequenced was peripheral blood mononuclear cells. The receptors were sampled from a human donor with common variable immunodeficiency.

This clone was seen a few times. The read terminates 3 residues ahead of where the CDR3 ends, so the germline J gene completes it. V is TRBV19 and J is TRBJ2-2, with 9 bases that match TRBD2. Trimming took 0 bases from V and 3 from J; bases not matched to a gene: 5. The CDR3 runs to 17 residues. CDR1 is LNHDA, CDR2 SQIVND, per germline (reference sequence). This CDR3 is CASSIEPSGTDTGELFF. The DNA read from the CDR3 is TGTGCCAGTAGTATAGAGCCTAGCGGGACGGACACCGGGGAG.

A few counts support this clone. The DNA ends 3 residues before the CDR3 does, and the rest of the CDR3 is filled in from the germline J gene. V is TRBV7-9 and J is TRBJ2-1; D unresolved. Germline V gene sequence: CDR1 SEHNR, CDR2 FQNEAQ (reference sequence). The CDR3 totals 13 residues. Trimming removed 5 bases at V and 7 bases at J, with 12 bases between. CDR3 DNA, as far as it was read: TGTGCCAGCAGCCCCCCTACGAGAAATGAG. Translating gives CASSPPTRNE. From start to end, the CDR3 is CASSPPTRNEQFF.

This clone was observed many times. The CDR3 protein is CASSPVGGPSLFGYTF. The DNA read from the CDR3 is TGTGCCAGTAGTCCGGTGGGGGGACCGAGCCTCTTCGGG. The chain recombines TRBV19 with TRBJ1-2; tentatively, D is TRBD1 (5 bases). The read stops 3 residues short of the end of the CDR3; the missing end is completed from the germline J gene. The CDR3 runs to 16 residues. Germline values: CDR1 LNHDA, CDR2 SQIVND (reference sequence). The full variable domain, completed using reference TRBV19 and TRBJ1-2, is DGGITQSPKYLFRKEGQNVTLSCEQNLNHDAMYWYRQDPGQGLRLIYYSQIVNDFQKGDIAEGYSVSREKKESFPLTVTSAQKNPTAFYLCASSPVGGPSLFGYTFGSGTRLTVV.

This clone has more than one count but fewer than ten. The CDR3 goes on 3 residues after the read ends, and that part is filled in from the germline J gene. The chain carries TRBV13 and TRBJ2-5; TRBD2 is a possible D gene (6 bases). V was clipped by 5 bases and J by 1 base, with 17 bases between them. The CDR3 is 16 amino acids. The germline CDR1 and CDR2 sequences are PRHDT and FYEKMQ (reference sequence). The DNA read from the CDR3 is TGTGCCAGCAGCAACCTCGGGACTCTCAGCCAAGAGACC. Amino acids: CASSNLGTLSQET. The whole CDR3 sequence is CASSNLGTLSQETQYF.

In this sample, this clone turned up many times. The read falls 3 residues short of the CDR3 end, and the missing part is taken from the germline J gene. The chain combines TRBV20-1 with TRBJ2-7; 11 bases fit TRBD1. Per the germline V gene, CDR1 is DFQATT and CDR2 is SNEGSKA (reference sequence). The CDR3 runs 15 residues. With 1 base clipped from V and 1 base from J, the junction kept 3 bases outside the gene matches. The sequenced CDR3 bases are TGCAGTGCTAGAGTGGACAGGGGGCGATCCTACGAG. Encoded protein: CSARVDRGRSYE. The whole CDR3 protein reads CSARVDRGRSYEQYF.

This clone was observed at least ten times. With the read ending 3 residues before the CDR3 end, the germline J gene is used to fill in that end. The V call is TRBV6-2 or TRBV6-3, the J call TRBJ1-5; 11 bases map to TRBD1. V gave up 4 bases and J gave up 4 bases; unmatched junction bases: 6. The germline V gene has CDR1 MNHEY and CDR2 SVGEGT. The CDR3 extends over 16 amino acids. The sequenced part of the CDR3 DNA is TGTGCCAGCAGTTTTTCGGACAGGGGGCTTAATCAGCCC. Protein product: CASSFSDRGLNQP. The entire CDR3 protein reads CASSFSDRGLNQPQHF.

Many counts were recorded for this clone. The DNA ends 3 residues before the CDR3 does, and the rest of the CDR3 is filled in from the germline J gene. The J gene is TRBJ1-1, the V gene TRBV18; D possibly corresponds to TRBD1 (6 bases). CDR1 and CDR2 (germline): KGHSH, LQKENI. The ends were cut back, 5 bases at V and 1 base at J, with 8 bases in the middle. This CDR3 has 13 amino acids. The sequenced CDR3 bases are TGTGCCAGCTCAATACAGGGGAACACTGAA. Its protein product is CASSIQGNTE. The CDR3 as a whole reads CASSIQGNTEAFF.

A note on this clone: The CDR3 end lies 3 residues beyond the end of the read and is filled in from the germline J gene. The gene calls are TRBV7-8 and TRBJ2-7; 10 nucleotides line up with TRBD2. The CDR3 consists of 15 residues. With 6 bases clipped from V and 3 bases from J, the junction kept 8 bases outside the gene matches. The V gene's germline CDR1 is SGHVS and CDR2 FQNEAQ. CDR3 bases read: TGTGCCAGCAGGGCCGGAGCGGGGGGGCACTACGAG. Amino acid sequence: CASRAGAGGHYE. The entire CDR3 is CASRAGAGGHYEQYF.

This clone was detected only a few times. Read coverage stops 3 residues before the CDR3 terminus; the germline J gene supplies the remainder. The chain couples TRBV6-2 or TRBV6-3 to TRBJ1-1, with D maybe TRBD1 (6 bases). Germline V gene sequence: CDR1 MNHEY, CDR2 SVGEGT. Trimming took 6 bases from V and 4 from J, leaving 21 bases between them. The CDR3 is 16 amino acids. The chain's CDR3 is CASRKNPGHASTEAFF. The DNA read from the CDR3 is TGTGCCAGCAGAAAAAATCCGGGACACGCATCCACTGAA.

Only a few counts were recorded for this clone. The DNA ends 3 residues before the CDR3 does, and the rest of the CDR3 is filled in from the germline J gene. The chain joins TRBV6-2 or TRBV6-3 to TRBJ2-2; perhaps TRBD1 as D (5 bases). This CDR3 has 16 residues. CDR1 is MNHEY and CDR2 is SVGEGT in the germline V gene. Deletions cut 2 bases from V and 4 bases from J, with 14 bases between. The sequenced part of the CDR3 DNA is TGTGCCAGCAGTTACCCCAGGGTTGGATCCACCGGGGAG. Amino acid sequence: CASSYPRVGSTGE. The whole CDR3 protein reads CASSYPRVGSTGELFF.

On this clone itself: The missing CDR3 end, 3 residues past where the read stops, is filled in from the germline J gene. The chain employs TRBV19 and TRBJ1-2; D uncertain. Germline lookup yields CDR1 LNHDA and CDR2 SQIVND (reference sequence). The CDR3 extends over 13 amino acids. The covered CDR3 bases are TGTGCCAGTAGCTTCTTGGGCTGGCGAGGC. This sequence encodes CASSFLGWRG. The entire CDR3 protein is CASSFLGWRGYTF.

This clone was found a few times. Coverage ceases 3 residues before the CDR3 finishes, and the germline J gene fills in the end. The gene calls are TRBV19 and TRBJ2-3; weak D call: TRBD2 (6 bases). V was clipped by 4 bases and J by 1 base, with 6 bases between them. This CDR3 region has 13 residues. CDR1 is LNHDA and CDR2 is SQIVND in the germline V gene (reference sequence). CDR3 DNA (partial): TGTGCCAGTAGTACGGGGGGCACAGATACG. It encodes CASSTGGTDT. The full CDR3 sequence reads CASSTGGTDTQYF.

This clone was observed many times. From the germline J gene comes the end of the CDR3, since the read stops 3 residues before it. The chain couples TRBV30 to TRBJ2-5; TRBD1 agrees at 7 bases. Germline lookup yields CDR1 GTSNPN and CDR2 SVGIG (reference sequence). Losses at the gene ends were 0 bases for V and 5 bases for J; bases not matched to a gene: 12. The CDR3 runs to 16 residues. The sequenced CDR3 bases are TGTGCCTGGAGTGTACCGCTTACAGGGGCCCAGGAGACC. Protein sequence: CAWSVPLTGAQET. Given in full, the CDR3 is CAWSVPLTGAQETQYF.

As concerns this clone: The CDR3 is cut off 3 residues early in the read; its end comes from the germline J gene. V and J are TRBV2 and TRBJ1-5; unclear D gene. The CDR3 runs to 13 residues. Germline V gene sequence: CDR1 SNHLY, CDR2 FYNNEI. V lost 6 bases to trimming and J lost 3 bases, with 9 bases between them. CDR3 DNA (partial): TGTGCCAGCAGCCCGGGGTTCAATCAGCCC. This encodes CASSPGFNQP. From start to end, the CDR3 is CASSPGFNQPQHF.

This clone has a count of ten or more. CDR3 residues: CASRESGIGRWETQYF. CDR3 bases read: TGTGCCAGCAGAGAAAGCGGGATTGGGAGGTGGGAGACC. The J gene is TRBJ2-5, the V gene TRBV2, with 7 bases that match TRBD2. The read comes to an end 3 residues before the CDR3 does, leaving the germline J gene to fill in the end. Germline V CDR1 and CDR2: SNHLY, FYNNEI. This CDR3 comprises 16 residues. V lost 6 bases to trimming and J lost 5 bases; unmatched junction nucleotides: 15.

The covered CDR3 bases are TGTGCCAGCAGCCAATGGGGCACCACTGAA. Translating gives CASSQWGTTE. The whole CDR3 reads CASSQWGTTEAFF. V gene TRBV7-9 combines with J gene TRBJ1-1; possibly TRBD1 for D (5 bases). The read finishes 3 residues shy of the CDR3 end, and the germline J gene is used to complete it. This CDR3 is 13 amino acids long. Germline loops: CDR1 SEHNR, CDR2 FQNEAQ (reference sequence). V was clipped by 5 bases and J by 4 bases, with 11 bases between them.

At least ten counts were recorded for this clone. The read terminates 3 residues before the CDR3 end, so the remaining end is supplied by the germline J gene. The chain carries TRBV7-2 and TRBJ2-1; 7 nucleotides align to TRBD2. Germline assignment: CDR1 SGHTA and CDR2 FQGNSA. V was pared by 0 bases and J by 6 bases, with 5 bases of the junction left unmatched. The CDR3 runs to 15 residues. CDR3 DNA, as far as it was read: TGTGCCAGCAGCTTAGCGAGACTAGCTACCAATGAG. This encodes CASSLARLATNE. From start to end, the CDR3 is CASSLARLATNEQFF.